What follows is one T cell receptor beta chain and its context. PCR amplification relied on 60 Vbeta primers (plus 13 Jbeta primers). The table came from immunoSEQ multiplex PCR; TCRdb's copy has only in-frame clones and leaves some out. The table lists over 130,000 clones, over 75% of them singletons, with 2% to 2.5% in the top ten. CDR1 and CDR2 from the germline V gene are MNHEY and SMNVEV (reference sequence). Trimming took off 4 bases at V and 1 base at J, with 7 bases between the two ends. The CDR3 has 13 amino acids. This record belongs to a study of cytomegalovirus exposure and HLA in healthy donors. The overall study: Roughly 80 million unique TCRs from HLA-typed donors were held in an early data release.

The chain uses TRBV27 and TRBJ1-1; D unclear. Source material: PBMCs. The clonotype comes from a man between 45 and 60 years old in good health and CMV-seronegative. The CDR3 spells CASSSGGNTEAFF. CDR3 coding DNA: TGTGCCAGCAGTTCAGGAGGGAACACTGAAGCTTTCTTT.